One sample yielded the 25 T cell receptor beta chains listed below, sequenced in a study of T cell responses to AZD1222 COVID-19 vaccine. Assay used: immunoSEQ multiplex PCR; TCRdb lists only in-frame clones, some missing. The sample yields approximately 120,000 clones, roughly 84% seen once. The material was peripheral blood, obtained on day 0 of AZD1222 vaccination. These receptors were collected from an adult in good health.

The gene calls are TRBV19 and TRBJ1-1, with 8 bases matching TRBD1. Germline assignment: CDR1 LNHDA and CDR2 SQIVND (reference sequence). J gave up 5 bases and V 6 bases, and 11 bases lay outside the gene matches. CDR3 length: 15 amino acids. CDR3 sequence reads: CASRDLGQGNTEAFF. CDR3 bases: TGTGCCAGTAGGGACCTAGGACAGGGTAATACTGAAGCTTTCTTT. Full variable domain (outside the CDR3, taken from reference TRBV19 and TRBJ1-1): DGGITQSPKYLFRKEGQNVTLSCEQNLNHDAMYWYRQDPGQGLRLIYYSQIVNDFQKGDIAEGYSVSREKKESFPLTVTSAQKNPTAFYLCASRDLGQGNTEAFFGQGTRLTVV.

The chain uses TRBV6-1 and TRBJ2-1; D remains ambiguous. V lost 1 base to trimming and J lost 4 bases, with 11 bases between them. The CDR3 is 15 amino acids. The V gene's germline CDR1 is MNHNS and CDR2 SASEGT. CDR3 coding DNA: TGTGCCAGCAGTGAAGAGTCAGGATTATACAATGAGCAGTTCTTC. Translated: CASSEESGLYNEQFF.

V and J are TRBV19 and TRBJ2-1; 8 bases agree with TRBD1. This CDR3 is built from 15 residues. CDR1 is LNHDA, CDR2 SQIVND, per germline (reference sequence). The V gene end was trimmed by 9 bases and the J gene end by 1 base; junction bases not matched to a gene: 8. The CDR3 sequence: CASYPRTGSYNEQFF. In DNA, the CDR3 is TGTGCCAGCTATCCCCGGACAGGGTCCTACAATGAGCAGTTCTTC.

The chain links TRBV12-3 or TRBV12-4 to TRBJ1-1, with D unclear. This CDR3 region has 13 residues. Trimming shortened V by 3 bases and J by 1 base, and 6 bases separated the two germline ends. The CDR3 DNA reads TGTGCCAGCAGTTTCAGGAGGAACACTGAAGCTTTCTTT. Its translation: CASSFRRNTEAFF.

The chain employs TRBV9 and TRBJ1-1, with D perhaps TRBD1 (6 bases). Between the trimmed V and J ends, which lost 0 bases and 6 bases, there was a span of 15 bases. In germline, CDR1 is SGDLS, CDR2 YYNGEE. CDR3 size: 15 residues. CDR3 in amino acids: CASSVDNRDSAEAFF. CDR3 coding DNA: TGTGCCAGCAGCGTAGACAACAGGGATAGTGCTGAAGCTTTCTTT.

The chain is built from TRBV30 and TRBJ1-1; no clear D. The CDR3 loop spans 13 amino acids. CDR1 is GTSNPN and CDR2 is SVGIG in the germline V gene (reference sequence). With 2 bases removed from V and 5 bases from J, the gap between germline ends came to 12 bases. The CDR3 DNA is TGTGCCTGGAGTCCCCCCGTGGGGACTGAAGCTTTCTTT. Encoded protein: CAWSPPVGTEAFF.

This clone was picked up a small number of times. CDR3 bases: TGTGCCAGCAGCTTAGGGGCAGGGGGCTCTGGAAACACCATATATTTT. This translates into CASSLGAGGSGNTIYF. The chain uses TRBV7-6 and TRBJ1-3; 7 positions match TRBD1. The CDR3 consists of 16 residues. Germline V CDR1 and CDR2: SGHVS, FNYEAQ. V shed 1 base and J 0 bases; nucleotides not matched to a gene: 3.

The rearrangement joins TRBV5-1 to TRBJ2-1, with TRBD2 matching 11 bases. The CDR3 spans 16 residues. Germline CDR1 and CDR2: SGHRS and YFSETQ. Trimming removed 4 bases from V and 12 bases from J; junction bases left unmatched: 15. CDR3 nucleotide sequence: TGCGCCAGCAGCACCACGCCGGGACTAGCGGAGGAGCTGCAGTTCTTC. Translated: CASSTTPGLAEELQFF.

For the CDR3, the DNA is TGTGCCCTACGGGGGGAAACTACCACAGATACGCAGTATTTT. Translating gives CALRGETTTDTQYF. The chain carries TRBV30 and TRBJ2-3; 7 bases map to TRBD2. CDR3 length: 14 amino acids. Per germline, CDR1 GTSNPN and CDR2 SVGIG (reference sequence). The trim removed 8 bases at V and 2 bases at J, leaving 10 bases unmatched.

The CDR3, as DNA: TGTGCCAGCAGCTTGGCCAGGGCTATTATCGGGCAAGAGACCCAGTACTTC. Its protein is CASSLARAIIGQETQYF. The rearrangement links TRBV11-3 to TRBJ2-5; D is perhaps TRBD1 (5 bases). This CDR3 has 17 amino acids. Per the germline V gene, CDR1 is SGHNT and CDR2 is YENEEA. Trimming stripped 3 bases from V and 2 bases from J, with 19 bases between.

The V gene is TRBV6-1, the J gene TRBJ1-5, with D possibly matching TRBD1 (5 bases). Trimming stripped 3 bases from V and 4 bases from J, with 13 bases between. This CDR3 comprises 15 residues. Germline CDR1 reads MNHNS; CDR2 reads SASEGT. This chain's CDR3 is CASSDLRQPNQPQHF. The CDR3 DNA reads TGTGCCAGCAGTGACCTCCGACAGCCAAATCAGCCCCAGCATTTT.

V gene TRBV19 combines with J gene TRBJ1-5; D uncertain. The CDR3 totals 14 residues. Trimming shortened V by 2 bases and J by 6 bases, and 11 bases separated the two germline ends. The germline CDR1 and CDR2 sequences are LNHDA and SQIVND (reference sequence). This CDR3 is CASSIQALGQPQHF. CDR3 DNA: TGTGCCAGTAGTATACAGGCCCTAGGTCAGCCCCAGCATTTT.

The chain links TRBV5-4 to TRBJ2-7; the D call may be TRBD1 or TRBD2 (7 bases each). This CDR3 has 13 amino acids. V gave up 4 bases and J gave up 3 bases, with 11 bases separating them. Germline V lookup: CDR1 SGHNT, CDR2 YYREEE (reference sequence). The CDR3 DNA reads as TGTGCCAGCAGCCCCAGGGGGGGCTACGAGCAGTACTTC. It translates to CASSPRGGYEQYF. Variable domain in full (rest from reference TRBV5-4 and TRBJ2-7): ETGVTQSPTHLIKTRGQQVTLRCSSQSGHNTVSWYQQALGQGPQFIFQYYREEENGRGNFPPRFSGLQFPNYSSELNVNALELDDSALYLCASSPRGGYEQYFGPGTRLTVT.

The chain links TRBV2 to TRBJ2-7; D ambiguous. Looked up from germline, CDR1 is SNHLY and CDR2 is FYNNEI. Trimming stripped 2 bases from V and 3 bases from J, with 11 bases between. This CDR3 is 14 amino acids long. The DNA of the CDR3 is TGTGCCAGCAGTGAATCGGCAGGCAACTACGAGCAGTACTTC. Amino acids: CASSESAGNYEQYF.

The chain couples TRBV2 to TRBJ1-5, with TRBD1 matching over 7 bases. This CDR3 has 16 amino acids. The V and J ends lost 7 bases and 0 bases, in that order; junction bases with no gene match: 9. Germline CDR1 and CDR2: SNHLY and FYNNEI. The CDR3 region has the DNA TGTGCCAGCACCACTTCAGGGGGGCGTAGCAATCAGCCCCAGCATTTT. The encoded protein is CASTTSGGRSNQPQHF.

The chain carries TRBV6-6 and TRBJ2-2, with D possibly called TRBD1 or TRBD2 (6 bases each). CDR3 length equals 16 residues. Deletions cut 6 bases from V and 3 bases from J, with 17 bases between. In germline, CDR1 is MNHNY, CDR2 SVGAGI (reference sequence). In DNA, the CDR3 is TGTGCCAGCAGACCCCCGAGGGGGGTGGACACCGGGGAGCTGTTTTTT. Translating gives CASRPPRGVDTGELFF.

The CDR3 bases are TGTGCCATCAGCCCCACCGGGACTACAAACAATGAGCAGTTCTTC. It codes for CAISPTGTTNNEQFF. V and J are TRBV10-3 and TRBJ2-1, with TRBD2 matching 7 bases. Germline-derived CDR1 and CDR2 are ENHRY and SYGVKD. This CDR3 contains 15 residues. The V and J ends lost 6 bases and 5 bases, in that order; junction bases with no gene match: 10.

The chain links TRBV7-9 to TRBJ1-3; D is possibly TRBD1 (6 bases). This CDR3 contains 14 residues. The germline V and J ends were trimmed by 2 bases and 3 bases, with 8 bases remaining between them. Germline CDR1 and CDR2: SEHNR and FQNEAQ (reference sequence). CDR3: CASSLQGIGNTIYF. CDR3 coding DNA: TGTGCCAGCAGCTTACAGGGGATTGGAAACACCATATATTTT.

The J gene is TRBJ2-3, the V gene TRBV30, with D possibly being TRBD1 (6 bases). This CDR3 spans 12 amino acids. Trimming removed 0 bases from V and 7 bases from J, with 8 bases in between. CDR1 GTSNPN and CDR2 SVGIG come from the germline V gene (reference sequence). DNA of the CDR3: TGTGCCTGGAGTGTACGGGACAATACGCAGTATTTT. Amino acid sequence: CAWSVRDNTQYF.

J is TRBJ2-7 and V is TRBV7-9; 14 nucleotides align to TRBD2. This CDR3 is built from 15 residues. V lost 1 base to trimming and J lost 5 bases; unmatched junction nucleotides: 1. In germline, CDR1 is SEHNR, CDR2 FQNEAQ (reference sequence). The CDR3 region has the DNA TGTGCCAGCAGCTTAGTGGGACTAGCGGGAGACGAGCAGTACGTC. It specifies CASSLVGLAGDEQYV.

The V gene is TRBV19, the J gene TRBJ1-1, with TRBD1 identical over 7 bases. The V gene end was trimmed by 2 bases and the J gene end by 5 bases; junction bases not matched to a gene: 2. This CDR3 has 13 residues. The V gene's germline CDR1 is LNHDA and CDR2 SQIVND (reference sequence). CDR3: CASSITGDTEAFF. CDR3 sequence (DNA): TGTGCCAGTAGTATAACAGGGGATACTGAAGCTTTCTTT.

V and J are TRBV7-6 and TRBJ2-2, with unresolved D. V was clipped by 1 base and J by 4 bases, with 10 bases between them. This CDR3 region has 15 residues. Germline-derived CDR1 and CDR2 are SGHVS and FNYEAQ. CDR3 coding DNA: TGTGCCAGCAGCTTAGAAGGTAGCATCACCGGGGAGCTGTTTTTT. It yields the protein CASSLEGSITGELFF.

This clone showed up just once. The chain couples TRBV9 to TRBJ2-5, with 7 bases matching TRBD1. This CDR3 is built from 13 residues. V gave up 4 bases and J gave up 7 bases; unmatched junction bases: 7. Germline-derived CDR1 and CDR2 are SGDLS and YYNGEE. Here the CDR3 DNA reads TGTGCCAGCAGCCCAGGGACAGACGGGACCCAGTACTTC. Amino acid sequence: CASSPGTDGTQYF. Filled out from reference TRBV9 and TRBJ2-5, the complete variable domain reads DSGVTQTPKHLITATGQRVTLRCSPRSGDLSVYWYQQSLDQGLQFLIQYYNGEERAKGNILERFSAQQFPDLHSELNLSSLELGDSALYFCASSPGTDGTQYFGPGTRLLVL.

CDR3 sequence (DNA): TGCGCCAGCAGCCCCGGGTCTCAAGAGACCCAGTACTTC. Residues: CASSPGSQETQYF. The J gene is TRBJ2-5, the V gene TRBV5-1, with D uncertain. The CDR3 is 13 residues long. Germline V gives CDR1 SGHRS, CDR2 YFSETQ. The V end was cut by 4 bases, the J end by 2 bases, with 9 bases between. Filled out from reference TRBV5-1 and TRBJ2-5, the complete variable domain reads KAGVTQTPRYLIKTRGQQVTLSCSPISGHRSVSWYQQTPGQGLQFLFEYFSETQRNKGNFPGRFSGRQFSNSRSEMNVSTLELGDSALYLCASSPGSQETQYFGPGTRLLVL.

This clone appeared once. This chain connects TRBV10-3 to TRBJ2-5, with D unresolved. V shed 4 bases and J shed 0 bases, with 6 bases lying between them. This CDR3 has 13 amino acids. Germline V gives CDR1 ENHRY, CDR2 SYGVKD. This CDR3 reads CAISGSDQETQYF. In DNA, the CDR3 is TGTGCCATCAGTGGGTCCGACCAAGAGACCCAGTACTTC.